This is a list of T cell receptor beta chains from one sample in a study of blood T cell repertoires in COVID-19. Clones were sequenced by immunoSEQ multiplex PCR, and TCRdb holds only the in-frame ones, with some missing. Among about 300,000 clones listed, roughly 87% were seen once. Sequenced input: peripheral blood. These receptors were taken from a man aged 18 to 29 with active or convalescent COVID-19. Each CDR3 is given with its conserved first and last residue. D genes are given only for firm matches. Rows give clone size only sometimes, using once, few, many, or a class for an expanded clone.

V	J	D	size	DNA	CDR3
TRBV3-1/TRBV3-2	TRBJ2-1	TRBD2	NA	TGTGCCAGCAGCGACCGGGACTACTCCTACAATGAGCAGTTCTTC	CASSDRDYSYNEQFF
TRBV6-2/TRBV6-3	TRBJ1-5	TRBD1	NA	TGTGCCAGCAGTTCATCAGGGACAGGGCAGCCCCAGCATTTT	CASSSSGTGQPQHF
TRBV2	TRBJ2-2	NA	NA	TGTGCCAGCAGTCCCTACACCGGGGAGCTGTTTTTT	CASSPYTGELFF
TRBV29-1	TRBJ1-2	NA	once	TGCAGCGGGGGTGGCGGATCTAACTATGGCTACACCTTC	CSGGGGSNYGYTF
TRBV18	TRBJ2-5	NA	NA	TGTGCCAGCTCACCTCGACTGAACCAAGAGACCCAGTACTTC	CASSPRLNQETQYF
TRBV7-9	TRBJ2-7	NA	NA	TGTGCCAGCAGCTTAGGTCATCGGCAGGGCAGCGAGCAGTACTTC	CASSLGHRQGSEQYF
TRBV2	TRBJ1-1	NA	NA	TGTGCCAGCAGGGTTGGCAGAGGGAACACTGAAGCTTTCTTT	CASRVGRGNTEAFF
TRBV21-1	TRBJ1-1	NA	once	TGTGCCAGCAGCCCGGGCAGGGGGGACACTGAAGCTTTCTTT	CASSPGRGDTEAFF
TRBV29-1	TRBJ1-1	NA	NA	TGCAGCGCCCTAGACAGGAACACTGAAGCTTTCTTT	CSALDRNTEAFF
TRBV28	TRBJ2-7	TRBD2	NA	TGTGCCAGCAGCCTTGTTGGTGGGACTAGCGCGTCTGGGCAGTACTTC	CASSLVGGTSASGQYF
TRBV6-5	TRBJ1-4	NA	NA	TGTGCCAGCAGTTCGGACAGCGCAACTAATGAAAAACTGTTTTTT	CASSSDSATNEKLFF
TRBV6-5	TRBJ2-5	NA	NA	TGTGCCAGCAGCAGGTTTGGGGAGACCCAGTACTTC	CASSRFGETQYF
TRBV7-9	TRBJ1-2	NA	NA	TGTGCCAGCAGCCCAACTACAGGGTGGTTTGGCTACACCTTC	CASSPTTGWFGYTF
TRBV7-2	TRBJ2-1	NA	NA	TGTGCCAGCAGCCCTCTCGGGGGTATTAATGAGCAGTTCTTC	CASSPLGGINEQFF
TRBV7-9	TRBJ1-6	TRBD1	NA	TGTGCCAGCAGCTTACCCTTAGTTTCGGGACAGTATTCACCCCTCCACTTT	CASSLPLVSGQYSPLHF
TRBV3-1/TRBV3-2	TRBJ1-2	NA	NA	TGTGCCAGCAGCCAGGGGCCTTACCCGAACTATGGCTACACCTTC	CASSQGPYPNYGYTF
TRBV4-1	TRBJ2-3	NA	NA	TGCGCCAGCAGCCAAGACTGGCCGCGGGGTAGCGCAGATACGCAGTATTTT	CASSQDWPRGSADTQYF
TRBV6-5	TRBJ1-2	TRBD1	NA	TGTGCCAGCAGGTCCAGGGGGCGGCTCTATGGCTACACCTTC	CASRSRGRLYGYTF
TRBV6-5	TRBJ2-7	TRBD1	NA	TGTGCCATTTCCCGGGACAGGGGTAACTACGAGCAGTACTTC	CAISRDRGNYEQYF
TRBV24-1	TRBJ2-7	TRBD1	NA	TGTGCCACCAGTGATTACACATGGACAGGCATCCCCTCCTACGAGCAGTACTTC	CATSDYTWTGIPSYEQYF
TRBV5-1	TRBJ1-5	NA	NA	TGCGCCAGCAGCTTGGCGGAGAATCAGCCCCAGCATTTT	CASSLAENQPQHF
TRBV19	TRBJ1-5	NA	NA	TGTGCCAGCACCGACTATAGCAATCAGCCCCAGCATTTT	CASTDYSNQPQHF
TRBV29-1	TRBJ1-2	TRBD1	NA	TGCAGCGTTGAAGTCCGACAGGGGGAGGAGGGCTACACCTTC	CSVEVRQGEEGYTF
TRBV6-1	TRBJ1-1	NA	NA	TGTGCCAGCAGTGACGGTGCCCACACTGAAGCTTTCTTT	CASSDGAHTEAFF
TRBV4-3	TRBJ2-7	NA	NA	TGCGCCAGCAGCCAAGAATCGGCGGGAAGGGCGGGGCCGCAGTACTTC	CASSQESAGRAGPQYF
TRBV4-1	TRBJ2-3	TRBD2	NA	TGCGCCAGCAGCCAAGGTAGCGGGATTCGCACAGATACGCAGTATTTT	CASSQGSGIRTDTQYF
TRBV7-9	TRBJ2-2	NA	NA	TGTGCCAGCAGCTTAGCCGTGGCGGGCACCGGGGAGCTGTTTTTT	CASSLAVAGTGELFF
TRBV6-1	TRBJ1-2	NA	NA	TGTGCCAGCAGTGAACGGACAGAGAACTATGGCTACACCTTC	CASSERTENYGYTF
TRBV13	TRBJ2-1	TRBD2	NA	TGTGCCAGCAGCTTAGCGGGAGGGCCCCGGTACAATGAGCAGTTCTTC	CASSLAGGPRYNEQFF
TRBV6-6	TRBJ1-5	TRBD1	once	TGTGCCAGCAGTTCCGCGGGACAGGGTAATAGTCAGCCCCAGCATTTT	CASSSAGQGNSQPQHF
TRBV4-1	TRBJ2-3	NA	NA	TGCGCCAGCAGCCAAGATCCAGGGAACACAGATACGCAGTATTTT	CASSQDPGNTDTQYF
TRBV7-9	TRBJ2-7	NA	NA	TGTGCCAGCAGAGATCCAGACAACTCCTACGAGCAGTACTTC	CASRDPDNSYEQYF
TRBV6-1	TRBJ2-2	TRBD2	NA	TGTGCCAGCAGTGAAATCCTAGCGGGAACCGGGGAGCTGTTTTTT	CASSEILAGTGELFF
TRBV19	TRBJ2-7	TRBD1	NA	TGTGCCAGTAGTATGAGGGACAGCGAGCAGTACTTC	CASSMRDSEQYF
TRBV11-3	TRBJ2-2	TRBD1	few	TGTGCCAGCAGCTGGGGACAGGGGAACACCGGGGAGCTGTTTTTT	CASSWGQGNTGELFF
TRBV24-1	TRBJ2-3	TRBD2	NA	TGTGCCACCAGTGACCCACGGACTAGCCCGACCGGTACGCAGTATTTT	CATSDPRTSPTGTQYF
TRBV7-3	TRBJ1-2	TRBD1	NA	TGTGCCAGCAGCCCGGGGACAGGTCTTAACTATGGCTACACCTTC	CASSPGTGLNYGYTF
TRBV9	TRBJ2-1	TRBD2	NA	TGTGCCAGCAGCTTATTATCAGCGGGGTTATCCTACAATGAGCAGTTCTTC	CASSLLSAGLSYNEQFF
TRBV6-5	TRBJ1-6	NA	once	TGTGCCAGCAGTTACTTTCAGGGCACCCTCCACTTT	CASSYFQGTLHF
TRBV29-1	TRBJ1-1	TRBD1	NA	TGCAGCGTTCGGGGACAGGGGTCTGAAGCTTTCTTT	CSVRGQGSEAFF
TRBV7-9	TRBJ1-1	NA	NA	TGTGCCAGCAGTTGGGCAGGAGGAGACACTGAAGCTTTCTTT	CASSWAGGDTEAFF
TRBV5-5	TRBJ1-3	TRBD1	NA	TGTGCCAGCAGCTTTAACAGGGGGACTGGAAACACCATATATTTT	CASSFNRGTGNTIYF
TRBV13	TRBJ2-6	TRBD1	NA	TGTGCCAGCAGCCCGTACAGGGGGCTGAGTGGGGCCAACGTCCTGACTTTC	CASSPYRGLSGANVLTF
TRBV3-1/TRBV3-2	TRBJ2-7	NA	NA	TGTGCCAGCAGCCAAGATCCGACAGGAGCTGAGCAGTACTTC	CASSQDPTGAEQYF
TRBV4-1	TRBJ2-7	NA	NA	TGCGCCAGCAGCCAAGATCGTGGGGGGTCCTACGAGCAGTACTTC	CASSQDRGGSYEQYF
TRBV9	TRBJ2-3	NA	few	TGTGCCAGCAGCGTAGGATGGGGCAGAAACACAGATACGCAGTATTTT	CASSVGWGRNTDTQYF